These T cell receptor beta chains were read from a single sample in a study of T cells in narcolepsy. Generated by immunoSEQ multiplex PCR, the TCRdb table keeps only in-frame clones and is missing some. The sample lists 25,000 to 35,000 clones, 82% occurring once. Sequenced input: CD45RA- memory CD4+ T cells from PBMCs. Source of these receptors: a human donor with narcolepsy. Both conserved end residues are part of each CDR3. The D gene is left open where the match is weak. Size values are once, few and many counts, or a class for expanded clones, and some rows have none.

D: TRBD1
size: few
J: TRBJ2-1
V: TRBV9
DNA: TGTGCCAGCACCCCGTTAGTCGGACAGGTAGGCGATGAGCAGTTCTTC
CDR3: CASTPLVGQVGDEQFF

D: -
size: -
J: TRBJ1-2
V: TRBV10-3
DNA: TGTGCCATCAGACGGGCACCCTATGGCTACACCTTC
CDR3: CAIRRAPYGYTF

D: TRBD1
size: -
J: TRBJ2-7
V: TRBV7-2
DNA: TGTGCCAACAGCTTAAGTAACAGGGGCCACGAGCAGTACTTC
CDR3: CANSLSNRGHEQYF

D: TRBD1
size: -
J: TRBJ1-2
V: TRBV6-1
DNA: TGTGCCAGCACCATACAGGGGGAAGATGGCTACACCTTC
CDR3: CASTIQGEDGYTF

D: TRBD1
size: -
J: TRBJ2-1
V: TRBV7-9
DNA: TGTGCCAGCAGCTCTCGACAGGGGACGGGCAATGAGCAGTTCTTC
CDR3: CASSSRQGTGNEQFF

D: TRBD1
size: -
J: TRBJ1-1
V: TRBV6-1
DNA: TGTGCCAGCAGGAACAGGGGGTTGGATGAAGCTTTCTTT
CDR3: CASRNRGLDEAFF

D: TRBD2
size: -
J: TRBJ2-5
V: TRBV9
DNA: TGTGCCAGCAGCGTCGGGACTAGCCGTGGGGAAGAGACCCAGTACTTC
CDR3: CASSVGTSRGEETQYF

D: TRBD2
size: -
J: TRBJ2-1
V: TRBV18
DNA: TGTGCCAGCTCACGGGAGGGAACCTACAATGAGCAGTTCTTC
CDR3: CASSREGTYNEQFF

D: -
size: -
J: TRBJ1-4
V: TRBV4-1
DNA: TGCGCCAGCAGCCCCTCCACGGCAACTAATGAAAAACTGTTTTTT
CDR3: CASSPSTATNEKLFF

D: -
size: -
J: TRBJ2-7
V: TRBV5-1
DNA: TGCGCCAGCAGCGAGGAGGGGGCCTACGAGCAGTACTTC
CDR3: CASSEEGAYEQYF

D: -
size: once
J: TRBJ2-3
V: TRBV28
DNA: TGTGCCAGCAAATACCTGTCGCAGCAGTATTTT
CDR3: CASKYLSQQYF

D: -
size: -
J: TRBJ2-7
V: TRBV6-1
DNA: TGTGCCAGCACCGGACAGAGGACCTACGAGCAGTACTTC
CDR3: CASTGQRTYEQYF

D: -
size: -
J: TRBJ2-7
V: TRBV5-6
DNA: TGTGCCAGCAGCTTGGATGGGACAAGGCGAAACGAGCAGTACTTC
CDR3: CASSLDGTRRNEQYF

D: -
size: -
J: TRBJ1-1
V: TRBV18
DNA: TGTGCCAGCTCACCCGGCGGGGCTGGTTCTCCTGAAGCTTTCTTT
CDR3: CASSPGGAGSPEAFF

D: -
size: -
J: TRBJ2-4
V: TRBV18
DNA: TGTGCCAGCTCACCATTGGACAGACTAGCCAAAAACATTCAGTACTTC
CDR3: CASSPLDRLAKNIQYF

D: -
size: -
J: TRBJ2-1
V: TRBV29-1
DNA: TGCAGCGTTGGCACGACTCTTAACCCCAATGAGCAGTTCTTC
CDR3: CSVGTTLNPNEQFF

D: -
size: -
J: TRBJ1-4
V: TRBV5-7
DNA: TGTGCCAGCAGCTTGGGTCGAACCGCAACTAATGAAAAACTGTTTTTT
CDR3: CASSLGRTATNEKLFF

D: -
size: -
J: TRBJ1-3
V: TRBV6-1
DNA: TGTGCCAGCTTAAGATTCGCCGGAAACACCATATATTTT
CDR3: CASLRFAGNTIYF

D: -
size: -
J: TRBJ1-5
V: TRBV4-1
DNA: TGCGCCAGCAGCCAAGCCGACGGGAGCAATCAGCCCCAGCATTTT
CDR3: CASSQADGSNQPQHF

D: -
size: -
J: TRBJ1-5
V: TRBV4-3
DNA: TGCGCCAGCAGCCAAGAAGGGCGGAGCAATCAGCCCCAGCATTTT
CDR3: CASSQEGRSNQPQHF

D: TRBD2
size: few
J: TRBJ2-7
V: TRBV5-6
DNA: TGTGCCAGCAGCGCCGGGGGGGAGCAGTACTTC
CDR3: CASSAGGEQYF

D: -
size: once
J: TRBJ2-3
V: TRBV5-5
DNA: TGTGCCAGCAGCCTATACAGGGATCTTACAGATACGCAGTATTTT
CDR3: CASSLYRDLTDTQYF

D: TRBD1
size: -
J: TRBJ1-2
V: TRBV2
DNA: TGTGCCAGCAGTGAGGGACAGACTTTCTATGGCTACACCTTC
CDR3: CASSEGQTFYGYTF

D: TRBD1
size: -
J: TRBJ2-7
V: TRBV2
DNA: TGTGCCAGCAGTGAAACGCGGGGACAGGGGTCTTCGAGCTCCTACGAGCAGTACTTC
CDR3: CASSETRGQGSSSSYEQYF

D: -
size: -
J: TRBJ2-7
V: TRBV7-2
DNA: TGTGCCAGCAGCCGGATCGAAGGGGGCTCCTACGAGCAGTACTTC
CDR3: CASSRIEGGSYEQYF

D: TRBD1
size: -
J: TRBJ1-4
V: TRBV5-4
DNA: TGTGCCAGCAGCTTGGGACAGGGAGGTGAAAAACTGTTTTTT
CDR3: CASSLGQGGEKLFF

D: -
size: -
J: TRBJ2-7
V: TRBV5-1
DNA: TGCGCCAGCAGCTTGGACAGGATGGCCTACGAGCAGTACTTC
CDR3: CASSLDRMAYEQYF

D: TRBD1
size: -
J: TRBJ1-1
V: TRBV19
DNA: TGTGCCAGTAGTACGGACAGGGGGCCTGAAGCTTTCTTT
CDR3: CASSTDRGPEAFF

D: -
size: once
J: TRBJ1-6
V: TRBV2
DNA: TGTGCCAGCATACTAGCCCTGGGCTCCTATAATTCACCCCTCCACTTT
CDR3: CASILALGSYNSPLHF

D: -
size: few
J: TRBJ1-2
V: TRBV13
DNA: TGTGCCAGCAGCTCGGACAGAACTAACTATGGCTACACCTTC
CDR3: CASSSDRTNYGYTF

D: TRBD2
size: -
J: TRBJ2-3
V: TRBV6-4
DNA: TGTGCCAGCAGTACTAGCGGGAGCTACACAGATACGCAGTATTTT
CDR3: CASSTSGSYTDTQYF

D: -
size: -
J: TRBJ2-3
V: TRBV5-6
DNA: TGTGCCAGCAGCAGAAGGGCCGTACCAGATACGCAGTATTTT
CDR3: CASSRRAVPDTQYF

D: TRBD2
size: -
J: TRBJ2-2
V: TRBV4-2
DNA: TGTGCCAGCAGCCAAGATTGGCTAGCGGGATTCTCCGTACTACAGAACACCGGGGAGCTGTTTTTT
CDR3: CASSQDWLAGFSVLQNTGELFF